This TCR beta chain was sequenced for a study of beta chain features in type 1 diabetes. This clone was observed a handful of times. Its antigen is still unknown. Germline CDR1 reads GTSNPN; CDR2 reads SVGIG (reference sequence). J was trimmed by 14 bases and V by 0 bases; bases with no gene match: 8. The CDR3 length is 12 residues. The whole isolated RNA underwent reverse transcription, so sequencing captured expressed TCRB transcripts. The data were produced by immunoSEQ multiplex PCR, yet TCRdb's version contains in-frame clones alone and is incomplete. This table has about 170,000 clones, roughly 8% appearing once. Regarding the study as a whole: Moderate but significant shortening of TCRB CDR3s was recorded in all four CD4+ subsets from Type 1 diabetes patients.

V usage is TRBV30 and J usage is TRBJ2-3, with 7 bases fitting TRBD1. The receptor comes from a man aged 18 to 29 with type 1 diabetes. The sequencing input was central memory CD4+ T cells from blood. CDR3 residues: CAWSVRRTGPYF. For the CDR3, the DNA is TGTGCCTGGAGTGTTCGTAGGACAGGCCCGTATTTT.